This T cell receptor beta chain was captured by sequencing in a study of CXCR3-negative and CXCR3-positive naive CD8 T cells. Study-level background: A total of about 135 million TRB reads was generated, with about 1.5 +/- 0.3 million per library.

With regard to this clonotype: Its antigen is unidentified.

Study results and caveats: TRB CDR3 hydrophobicity was greater in CXCR3-positive naive cells than in CXCR3-negative naive cells.

Sorts that each held 300,000 or so cells were run in triplicate for every CD8+ T cell subset. This CDR3 spans 16 amino acids. Germline assignment: CDR1 MDHEN and CDR2 SYDVKM. The study made its TRB cDNA libraries by 5' RACE, adding UMI labels. TCRdb reprocessed the 5' RACE reads, with one entry per CDR3 protein and no DNA. Listed are 150,000 to 180,000 distinct CDR3 sequences; about 0.48% falls within the top ten. The chain uses TRBV28 and TRBJ2-1; TCRdb indicates TRBD2, and absent DNA this call remains unverified. The clonotype originates from a human donor in good health. Some clones in this sample may be carry-over from other donors' samples. Sequencing was performed on naive CXCR3+ CD8+ T cells from blood. The sample's subset: CD45RO-CCR7+CD27+CD95- naive CD8+ T cells expressing CXCR3 (TNR3+). CDR3: CASSPTSWSAGNEQFF.